The 27 T cell receptor beta chains below were found in one sample sequenced in a study of shared clonotypes between healthy human individuals. Libraries were prepared by immunoSEQ multiplex PCR; TCRdb keeps only in-frame clonotypes and omits some of them. This sample carries around 1.9 million clones, roughly 91% of them seen once, and the ten largest clones take more than 1.5%. CD8 cells classed as naive were CD45RO-negative and positively selected for CCR7, excluding terminally differentiated effector memory CD45RA+ cells. The sample was naive CD8+ T cells from PBMCs. The receptors derive from a young man in good health. Some clones in this sample may be carry-over from other donors' samples.

The J gene is TRBJ2-7, the V gene TRBV7-9; no clear D. V was pared by 5 bases and J by 2 bases, with 19 bases between. This CDR3 comprises 16 residues. In germline, CDR1 is SEHNR, CDR2 FQNEAQ (reference sequence). The CDR3 region has the DNA TGTGCCAGCAGCCCAGTGGGGTCAGAGGAAACCTACGAGCAGTACTTC. Protein product: CASSPVGSEETYEQYF.

The chain combines TRBV10-3 with TRBJ2-5, with 9 bases matching TRBD1. The J call may be incorrect, as the DNA end agrees better with TRBJ2-7. Germline loops: CDR1 ENHRY, CDR2 SYGVKD. The CDR3 is 13 amino acids. Here the CDR3 reads CAIRRDRDYEQYF. The CDR3 DNA follows: TGTGCCATCAGGCGGGACAGGGACTACGAGCAGTACTTC.

The chain is built from TRBV10-3 and TRBJ2-5, with TRBD1 as a possible D gene (6 bases). CDR1 ENHRY and CDR2 SYGVKD come from the germline V gene. The CDR3 covers 16 residues. Trimming took off 3 bases at V and 5 bases at J, with 19 bases between the two ends. As DNA, the CDR3 is TGTGCCATCAGTGATGTACAGGGATTTTGGAAGGAGACCCAGTACTTC. Its protein is CAISDVQGFWKETQYF.

This clone was found once. This rearrangement joins TRBV28 to TRBJ2-7, with D maybe TRBD1 (5 bases). The CDR3 is 13 amino acids. V shed 6 bases and J shed 3 bases, with 12 bases lying between them. Germline assignment: CDR1 MDHEN and CDR2 SYDVKM. This CDR3 reads CASRLTEFYEQYF. DNA for the CDR3: TGTGCCAGCAGGCTGACAGAATTCTACGAGCAGTACTTC. Using reference TRBV28 and TRBJ2-7 for the parts outside the CDR3, the full variable domain is DVKVTQSSRYLVKRTGEKVFLECVQDMDHENMFWYRQDPGLGLRLIYFSYDVKMKEKGDIPEGYSVSREKKERFSLILESASTNQTSMYLCASRLTEFYEQYFGPGTRLTVT.

The chain combines TRBV4-3 with TRBJ2-7, with a possible D match to TRBD2 (6 bases). V lost 0 bases and J lost 0, with 9 bases in between. Germline CDR1 is LGHNA and CDR2 is YSLEER. The CDR3 runs to 15 residues. The CDR3: CASSQEGGVSYEQYF. The CDR3 nucleotides read TGCGCCAGCAGCCAAGAAGGAGGGGTCTCCTACGAGCAGTACTTC.

A single count supports this clone. The V gene is TRBV5-1, the J gene TRBJ2-3, with D possibly called TRBD1 or TRBD2 (5 bases each). Germline V CDR1 and CDR2: SGHRS, YFSETQ. The CDR3 has 17 residues. V gave up 7 bases and J gave up 2 bases, with 23 bases separating them. CDR3 sequence (DNA): TGCGCCAGCGGATTGCCCACTGAGGGGTCCAACACAGATACGCAGTATTTT. It is translated as CASGLPTEGSNTDTQYF.

The chain combines TRBV6-1 with TRBJ2-3; maybe TRBD2 (6 bases). The CDR3 runs 16 residues. CDR1 and CDR2 from the germline V gene are MNHNS and SASEGT. V lost 2 bases, J lost 3 bases, and 15 bases lay in between. The CDR3 DNA is TGTGCCAGCAGTGAACTAAGGGCGGGAATGACAGATACGCAGTATTTT. Translation gives CASSELRAGMTDTQYF.

The rearrangement joins TRBV5-1 to TRBJ2-2, with D unresolved. Germline CDR1 and CDR2: SGHRS and YFSETQ. V shed 4 bases and J shed 4 bases, with 11 bases lying between them. There are 14 residues in the CDR3. The DNA for the CDR3 is TGCGCCAGCAGCCCTGGATCTCTCACCGGGGAGCTGTTTTTT. This gives the protein CASSPGSLTGELFF.

The table lists this clone with a count of one. The genes are TRBV18 and TRBJ2-7; the match to TRBD1 covers 7 bases. The CDR3 has 14 amino acids. The germline CDR1 and CDR2 sequences are KGHSH and LQKENI. The ends lost 3 bases at V and 2 bases at J; junction bases unmatched: 4. The CDR3 reads CASSPDRAPYEQYF. The CDR3 region has the DNA TGTGCCAGCTCACCCGACAGGGCCCCCTACGAGCAGTACTTC.

With respect to this clone: The junction does not match germline at one end; this may be a read error. The V gene is TRBV29-1, the J gene TRBJ2-1, with D perhaps matching TRBD2 (5 bases). Germline values: CDR1 SQVTM, CDR2 ANQGSEA. The length of the CDR3 is 14 residues. The CDR3 DNA follows: TGCAGCGTGGAAGACTACCCCCCCTACAATGAGCAGTTCTTC. This encodes CSVEDYPPYNEQFF.

V and J are TRBV11-2 and TRBJ1-2; the D gene is possibly TRBD1 (5 bases). CDR1 is SGHAT, CDR2 FQNNGV, per germline. The CDR3 extends over 11 amino acids. Trimming cost V 8 bases and J 5 bases, with 9 bases left between them. CDR3 nucleotides: TGTGCCAGCCGGAGGGGTTATGGCTACACCTTC. Translating gives CASRRGYGYTF.

The chain combines TRBV4-3 with TRBJ2-7; D uncertain. Germline lookup yields CDR1 LGHNA and CDR2 YSLEER. V gave up 0 bases and J gave up 7 bases, with 7 bases separating them. The CDR3 totals 12 residues. CDR3 DNA sequence: TGCGCCAGCAGCCAAGATTCGCGTGAGCAGTACTTC. It is translated as CASSQDSREQYF.

This chain uses TRBV28 with TRBJ2-3; 8 nucleotides align to TRBD2. V lost 2 bases, J lost 4 bases, and 11 bases stayed unmatched. The CDR3 is made up of 17 amino acids. Germline loops: CDR1 MDHEN, CDR2 SYDVKM. CDR3 sequence: CASSLLPSGGTADTQYF. The CDR3 DNA is TGTGCCAGCAGTTTACTCCCTTCGGGAGGGACGGCAGATACGCAGTATTTT.

Points on this clone: A much bigger clone sits one base away, suggesting this may be a read error. This CDR3 is also generated by other DNA sequences in the sample. The V and J genes are TRBV5-4 and TRBJ1-1, with D possibly matching TRBD1 (6 bases). CDR3 length equals 12 residues. Germline-derived CDR1 and CDR2 are SGHNT and YYREEE (reference sequence). Trimming shortened V by 3 bases and J by 3 bases, and 6 bases separated the two germline ends. Here the CDR3 DNA reads TGTGCCAGCAGCTCAGGGGACACTGAAGCTTTCTTT. It translates to CASSSGDTEAFF.

The chain combines TRBV14 with TRBJ2-7; no reliable D call. CDR1 is SGHDN and CDR2 is FVKESK in the germline V gene. This CDR3 region has 15 residues. V was shortened by 4 bases and J by 1 base, with 14 bases between the two germline ends. CDR3 amino acids: CASSPPADGSYEQYF. The CDR3 nucleotides read TGTGCCAGCAGCCCCCCGGCGGATGGGTCCTACGAGCAGTACTTC.

Notes on this clone: This CDR3 is also generated by other DNA sequences in the sample. The chain employs TRBV7-9 and TRBJ2-7; D perhaps matches TRBD2 (5 bases). In germline, CDR1 is SEHNR, CDR2 FQNEAQ (reference sequence). Deletions cut 5 bases from V and 2 bases from J, with 13 bases between. This CDR3 region has 14 residues. The DNA of the CDR3 is TGTGCCAGCAGCCGCCGGGGTCTGCCCTACGAGCAGTACTTC. Translating it yields CASSRRGLPYEQYF.

V gene TRBV28 combines with J gene TRBJ1-1; D is perhaps TRBD1 (6 bases). Between the trimmed V and J ends, which lost 6 bases and 5 bases, there was a span of 13 bases. The CDR3 has 13 amino acids. Germline V CDR1 and CDR2: MDHEN, SYDVKM. CDR3 sequence: CASRDSGVTEAFF. The DNA of the CDR3 is TGTGCCAGCAGGGACAGCGGAGTTACTGAAGCTTTCTTT.

This clone was seen just once. This sample also contains other DNA sequences that code for the same CDR3. The chain carries TRBV5-1 and TRBJ1-1; tentative D call: TRBD1 (5 bases). Germline loops: CDR1 SGHRS, CDR2 YFSETQ. With 1 base removed from V and 8 bases from J, the gap between germline ends came to 6 bases. The CDR3 contains 11 residues. This CDR3 reads CASSLTGEAFF. The CDR3, as DNA: TGCGCCAGCAGCTTGACAGGCGAAGCTTTCTTT.

The genes are TRBV2 and TRBJ1-1; D unclear. Germline CDR1 is SNHLY and CDR2 is FYNNEI. This CDR3 has 12 residues. With 6 bases removed from V and 6 bases from J, the gap between germline ends came to 11 bases. This CDR3 reads CASSIYRPEAFF. The CDR3 DNA reads TGTGCCAGCAGCATCTACCGACCTGAAGCTTTCTTT.

The CDR3 sequence: CASSLQGALYNEQFF. Here the CDR3 DNA reads TGTGCCAGCAGCCTACAGGGGGCATTGTACAATGAGCAGTTCTTC. The chain combines TRBV25-1 with TRBJ2-1; 9 positions agree with TRBD1. V gave up 6 bases and J gave up 4 bases; unmatched junction bases: 7. Germline lookup yields CDR1 MGHDK and CDR2 SYGVNS. The CDR3 loop spans 15 amino acids.

This chain links TRBV5-6 with TRBJ1-5; D is unclear. Germline CDR1 is SGHDT and CDR2 is YYEEEE. V lost 1 base and J lost 0, with 8 bases in between. The CDR3 runs 15 residues. In nucleotides, the CDR3 is TGTGCCAGCAGCTTGTTCAGGAATAGCAATCAGCCCCAGCATTTT. The encoded protein is CASSLFRNSNQPQHF.

The gene calls are TRBV27 and TRBJ2-7, with 13 bases lining up with TRBD2. Germline V gene lookup returns CDR1 MNHEY and CDR2 SMNVEV (reference sequence). The CDR3 runs to 19 residues. Losses at the gene ends were 5 bases for V and 2 bases for J; bases not matched to a gene: 15. Written as DNA, the CDR3 is TGTGCCAGCAGTCCAAACCCCTCCAGACTAGCGGGAGGTCCCTACGAGCAGTACTTC. It specifies CASSPNPSRLAGGPYEQYF.

This sequence joins TRBV4-1 and TRBJ1-5; perhaps TRBD1 as D (6 bases). The CDR3 totals 17 residues. Trimming pared 3 bases from V and 0 bases from J, leaving 15 bases between. The germline gives CDR1 MGHRA, CDR2 YSYEKL. The CDR3 region has the DNA TGCGCCAGCAGCCAGATGACAGGCCCATATAGCAATCAGCCCCAGCATTTT. Its protein is CASSQMTGPYSNQPQHF.

Only one count was recorded for this clone. The J gene is TRBJ2-5, the V gene TRBV7-9; D not resolved. This CDR3 is 11 amino acids long. Between the trimmed V and J ends, which lost 6 bases and 6 bases, there was a span of 8 bases. Germline CDR1 reads SEHNR; CDR2 reads FQNEAQ (reference sequence). The CDR3 nucleotides are TGTGCCAGCAGAGATAAGCAGACCCAGTACTTC. It encodes CASRDKQTQYF.

The chain joins TRBV19 to TRBJ1-5; D gene ambiguous. V dropped 3 bases and J dropped 7 bases, with 10 bases sitting between them. The CDR3 is 13 amino acids. Per germline, CDR1 LNHDA and CDR2 SQIVND (reference sequence). The CDR3 region is CASSMSRWQPQHF. In nucleotides, the CDR3 is TGTGCCAGTAGTATGTCTCGCTGGCAGCCCCAGCATTTT.

This clone was detected a few times. The CDR3 protein is CASRGPADTEAFF. The CDR3 nucleotides read TGTGCCAGCCGGGGACCCGCGGACACTGAAGCTTTCTTT. The chain employs TRBV7-9 and TRBJ1-1; possible D gene TRBD1, 5 bases. Per germline, CDR1 SEHNR and CDR2 FQNEAQ (reference sequence). The germline V and J ends were trimmed by 8 bases and 3 bases, with 13 bases remaining between them. CDR3 length: 13 residues.

This chain links TRBV28 with TRBJ1-2; no clear D. Trimming took off 5 bases at V and 4 bases at J, with 17 bases between the two ends. Germline CDR1 and CDR2: MDHEN and SYDVKM. The CDR3 is 15 amino acids. The CDR3 is CASSPRWIDTYGYTF. Here the CDR3 DNA reads TGTGCCAGCAGTCCTCGTTGGATTGACACCTATGGCTACACCTTC.